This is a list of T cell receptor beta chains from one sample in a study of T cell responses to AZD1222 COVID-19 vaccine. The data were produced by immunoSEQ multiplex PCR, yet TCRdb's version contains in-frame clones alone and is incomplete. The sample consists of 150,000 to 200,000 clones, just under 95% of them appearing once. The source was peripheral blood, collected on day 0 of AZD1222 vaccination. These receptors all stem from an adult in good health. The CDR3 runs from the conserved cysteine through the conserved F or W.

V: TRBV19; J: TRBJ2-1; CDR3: CASSRGDTVDEQFF
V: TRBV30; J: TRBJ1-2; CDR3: CAWSRVGAHYGYTF
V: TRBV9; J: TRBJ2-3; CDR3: CASSVELGTRTDTQYF
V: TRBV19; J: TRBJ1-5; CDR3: CASNAVGGGRHQPQHF
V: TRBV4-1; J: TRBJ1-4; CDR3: CASSPVTNEKLFF
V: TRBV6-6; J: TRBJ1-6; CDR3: CASNPWVTDSPLHF
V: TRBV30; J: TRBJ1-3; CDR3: CAWSPTRGPIYF
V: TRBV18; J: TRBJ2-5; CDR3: CASSPGQGASETQYF
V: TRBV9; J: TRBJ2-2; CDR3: CASSTSVTGELFF
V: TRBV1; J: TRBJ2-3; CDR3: CTSSQDSLLAYPADTQYF
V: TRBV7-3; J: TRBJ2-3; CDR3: CASSPGAVNTQYF
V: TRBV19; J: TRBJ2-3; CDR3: CASAPENTDTQYF
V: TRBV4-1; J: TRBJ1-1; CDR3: CASSPGDGSTEAFF